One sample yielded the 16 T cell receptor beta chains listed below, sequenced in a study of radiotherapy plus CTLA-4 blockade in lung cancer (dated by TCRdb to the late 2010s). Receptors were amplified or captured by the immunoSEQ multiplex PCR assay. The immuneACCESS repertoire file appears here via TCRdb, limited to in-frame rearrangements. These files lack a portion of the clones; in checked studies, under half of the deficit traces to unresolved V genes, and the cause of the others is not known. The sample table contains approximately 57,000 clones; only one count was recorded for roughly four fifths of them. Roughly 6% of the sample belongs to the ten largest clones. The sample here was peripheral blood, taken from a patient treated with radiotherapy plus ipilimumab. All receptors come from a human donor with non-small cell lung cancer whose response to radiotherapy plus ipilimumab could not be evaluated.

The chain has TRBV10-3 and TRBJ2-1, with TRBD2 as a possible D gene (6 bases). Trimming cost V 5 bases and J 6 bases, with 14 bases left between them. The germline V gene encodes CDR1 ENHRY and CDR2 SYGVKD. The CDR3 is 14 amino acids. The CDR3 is CAISSPGGSNEQFF. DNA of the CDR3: TGTGCCATCAGTAGCCCAGGAGGGTCCAATGAGCAGTTCTTC.

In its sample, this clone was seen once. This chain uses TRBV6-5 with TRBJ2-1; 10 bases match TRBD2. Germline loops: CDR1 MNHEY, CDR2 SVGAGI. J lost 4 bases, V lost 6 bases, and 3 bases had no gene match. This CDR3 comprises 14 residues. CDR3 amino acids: CASSPGLAYNEQFF. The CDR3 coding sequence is TGTGCCAGCAGCCCGGGACTAGCGTACAATGAGCAGTTCTTC.

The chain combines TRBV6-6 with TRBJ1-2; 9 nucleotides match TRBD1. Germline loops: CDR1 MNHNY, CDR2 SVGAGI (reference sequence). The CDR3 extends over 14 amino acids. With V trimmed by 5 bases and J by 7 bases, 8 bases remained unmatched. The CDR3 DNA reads TGTGCCAGCAGTCGGGACAGGGACGGGCCTGGCTACACCTTC. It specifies CASSRDRDGPGYTF.

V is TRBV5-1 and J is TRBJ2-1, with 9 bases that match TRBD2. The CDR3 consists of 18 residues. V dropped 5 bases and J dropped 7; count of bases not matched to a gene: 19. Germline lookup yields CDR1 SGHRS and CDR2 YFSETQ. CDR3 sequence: CASSPTPRIAGVVNEQFF. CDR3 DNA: TGCGCCAGCAGTCCGACGCCCCGGATAGCGGGAGTGGTGAATGAGCAGTTCTTC.

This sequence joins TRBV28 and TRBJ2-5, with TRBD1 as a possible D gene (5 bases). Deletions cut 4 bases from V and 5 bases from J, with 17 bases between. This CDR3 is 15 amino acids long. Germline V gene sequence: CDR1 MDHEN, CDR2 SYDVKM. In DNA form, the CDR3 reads TGTGCCAGCAGTTCAGGGCTCTATATGGGGGAGACCCAGTACTTC. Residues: CASSSGLYMGETQYF.

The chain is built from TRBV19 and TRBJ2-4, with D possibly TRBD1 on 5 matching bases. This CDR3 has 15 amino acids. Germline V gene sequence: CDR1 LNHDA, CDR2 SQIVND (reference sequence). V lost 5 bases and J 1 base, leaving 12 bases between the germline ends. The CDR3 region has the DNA TGTGCCAGTAGTGTACAGGTAATGGCCAAAAACATTCAGTACTTC. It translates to CASSVQVMAKNIQYF.

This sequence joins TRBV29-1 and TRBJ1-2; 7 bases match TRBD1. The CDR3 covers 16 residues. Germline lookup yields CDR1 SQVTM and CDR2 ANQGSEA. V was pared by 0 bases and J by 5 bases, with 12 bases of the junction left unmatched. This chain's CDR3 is CSVEDSRTGERYGYTF. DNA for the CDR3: TGCAGCGTTGAAGACTCCAGGACAGGTGAGAGGTATGGCTACACCTTC.

Here the CDR3 reads CASTTGAGGYTF. CDR3 nucleotides: TGTGCCAGCACTACAGGGGCTGGGGGCTACACCTTC. This chain uses TRBV28 with TRBJ1-2, with 7 bases matching TRBD1. The germline V gene has CDR1 MDHEN and CDR2 SYDVKM. V trimming: 7 bases; J trimming: 8 bases; junction bases outside the gene matches: 7. CDR3 length: 12 residues.

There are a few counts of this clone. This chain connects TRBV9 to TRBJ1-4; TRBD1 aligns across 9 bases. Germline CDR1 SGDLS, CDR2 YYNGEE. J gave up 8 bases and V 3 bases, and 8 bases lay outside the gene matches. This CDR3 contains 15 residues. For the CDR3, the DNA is TGTGCCAGCAGCGCCCACAGGGGGCCCCGGGAAAAACTGTTTTTT. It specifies CASSAHRGPREKLFF.

The CDR3 protein is CASSIGDRQGNTEAFF. The CDR3 nucleotides read TGTGCCAGTAGTATAGGGGACAGGCAAGGGAACACTGAAGCTTTCTTT. This chain uses TRBV19 with TRBJ1-1, with TRBD1 matching over 8 bases. Germline V gene data show CDR1 as LNHDA and CDR2 as SQIVND (reference sequence). The CDR3 has 16 amino acids. Trimming cost V 1 base and J 1 base; bases outside gene matches: 5. Full variable domain (remainder filled in from reference TRBV19 and TRBJ1-1): DGGITQSPKYLFRKEGQNVTLSCEQNLNHDAMYWYRQDPGQGLRLIYYSQIVNDFQKGDIAEGYSVSREKKESFPLTVTSAQKNPTAFYLCASSIGDRQGNTEAFFGQGTRLTVV.

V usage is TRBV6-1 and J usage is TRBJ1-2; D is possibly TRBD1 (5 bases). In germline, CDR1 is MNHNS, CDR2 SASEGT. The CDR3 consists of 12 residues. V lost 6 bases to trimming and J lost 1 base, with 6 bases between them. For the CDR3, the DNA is TGTGCCAGCAGAGACAGTAACTATGGCTACACCTTC. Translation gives CASRDSNYGYTF.

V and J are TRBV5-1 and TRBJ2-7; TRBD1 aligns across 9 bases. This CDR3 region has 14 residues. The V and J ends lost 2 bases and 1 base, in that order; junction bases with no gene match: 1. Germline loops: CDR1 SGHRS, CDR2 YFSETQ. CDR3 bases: TGCGCCAGCAGCTTTGGGACAGGGTCCTACGAGCAGTACTTC. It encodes CASSFGTGSYEQYF.

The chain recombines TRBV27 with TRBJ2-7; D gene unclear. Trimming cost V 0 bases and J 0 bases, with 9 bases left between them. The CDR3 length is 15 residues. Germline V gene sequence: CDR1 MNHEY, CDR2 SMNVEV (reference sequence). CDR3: CASSLSASNSYEQYF. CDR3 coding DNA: TGTGCCAGCAGTTTATCGGCATCGAACTCCTACGAGCAGTACTTC.

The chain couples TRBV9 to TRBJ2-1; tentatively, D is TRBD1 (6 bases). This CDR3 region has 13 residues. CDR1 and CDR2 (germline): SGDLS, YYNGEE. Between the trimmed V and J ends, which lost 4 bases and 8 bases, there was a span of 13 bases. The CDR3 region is CASSPGRGYEQFF. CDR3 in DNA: TGTGCCAGCAGCCCCGGCAGGGGATATGAGCAGTTCTTC.

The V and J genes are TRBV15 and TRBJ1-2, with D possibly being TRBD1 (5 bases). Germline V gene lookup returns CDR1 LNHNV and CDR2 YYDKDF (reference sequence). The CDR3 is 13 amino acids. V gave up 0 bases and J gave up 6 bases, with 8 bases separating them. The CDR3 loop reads CATSRDVQDGYTF. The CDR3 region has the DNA TGTGCCACCAGCAGAGATGTACAGGATGGCTACACCTTC.

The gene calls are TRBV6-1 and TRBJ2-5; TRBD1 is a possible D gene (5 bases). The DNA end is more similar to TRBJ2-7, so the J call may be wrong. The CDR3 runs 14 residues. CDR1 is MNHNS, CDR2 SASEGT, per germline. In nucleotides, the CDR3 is TGTGCCAGCAGGATCTTAGGGGACTCCTACGAGCAGTACTTC. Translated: CASRILGDSYEQYF.